This T cell receptor beta chain was retrieved from a study of T-cell memory formation after mild COVID-19 (dated by TCRdb to 2020 to 2022). Study-level background: TCR sequence clusters from the two donors were largely donor specific. In a couple of donors, T-cell clones that expanded and contracted after mild COVID-19 were tracked by sequencing TCRalpha and TCRbeta repertoires over time. Two young, previously healthy adult volunteers made up the cohort, one male and one female.

TCRdb names Illumina NovaSeq 6000 as the instrument used. Using 5'RACE with constant-segment primers, TCRalpha and TCRbeta cDNA libraries were constructed, with sample barcodes and unique molecular identifiers added in the process. RNA was extracted from every sample with Trizol reagent. The libraries were amplified in two PCR steps, and the second step added a second sample barcode and Illumina TruSeq adapters. The libraries were sequenced on an Illumina NovaSeq using 2 x 150 bp paired-end reads. The study's own analysis went as follows. The reads were demultiplexed and collapsed into UMI-guided consensus sequences using migec v1.2.7. With mixcr v2.1.11, UMI consensuses were aligned to TRA and TRB V and J templates and assembled into clonotypes. A clonotype was counted as expanded or contracted only when both edgeR and NoisET called the clonotype significant, with the noise models trained on biological replicates. edgeR calls used a false discovery rate-adjusted p below 0.01 and a log2 fold-change threshold of 1. As an exploratory analysis of dynamics, PCA with hierarchical clustering was applied to max-normalized trajectories of the 1000 most abundant clonotypes. The CD4 or CD8 phenotype of responding clones was assigned using the separately sequenced CD4+ and CD8+ repertoires. The public reads were reprocessed in TCRdb via fastp at Q25 and MiXCR, keeping in-frame beta chains. For every CDR3 protein sequence, its rows merge into one entry that carries the most common genes and DNA. In this record, the V and J calls reflect TCRdb's handling and not the investigators' own analysis. The sample table holds 310,000 or so distinct CDR3 sequences, of which approximately 16% were seen once. The leading ten clones occupy 20% to 25% of the sample.

General conclusions and limits of the study: Only a couple of mild cases were covered in the study, and larger cohorts including severe cases with pre-infection samples were considered necessary. Some responding clones were found in pre-infection memory, which suggests that pre-existing cross-reactive memory T cells took part in the SARS-CoV-2 response. Contracting CD4+ clones turned up mainly in the CM and EM memory subsets, whereas EMRA was where CD8+ clones were enriched. SARS-CoV-2 specificity was not confirmed for the second-wave clones peaking on day 37. From day 15 to 85, contracting clones showed balanced CD4/CD8 phenotypes, whereas a second wave of clones that expanded from day 15 to 37 leaned towards CD4+.

This clonotype has ten or more counts. Its antigen remains unidentified. No clone much larger than this one lies a single base away; base qualities are absent. PBMCs were isolated by Ficoll-Paque density gradient centrifugation. Sequencing input: PBMCs or a T cell subset sorted from them (not recorded which). The sequence was obtained from a man aged 18 to 30 who had mild COVID-19 (a few samples of this study predate the infection). The sample titles of this study are shuffled in the database, so cell type and time point are left out; the donor was told from shared clones.

The nucleotide sequence reads as follows: TGTGCCATCAAACCCCTGGCTGGGACAGGGAAGGAACATGGCTACACCTTC. This is translated as CAIKPLAGTGKEHGYTF. The receptor chain draws on TRBV10-3 and TRBJ1-2; TRBD1 lines up with 9 middle nucleotides. The V end gives up 7 bases and the J end 6 bases, leaving 18 bases in the junction not matched to a gene. Looking up the germline V gene yields CDR1 ENHRY and CDR2 SYGVKD. The CDR3 covers 17 residues, taking in both the cysteine and the phenylalanine. Kept here is only the CDR3 DNA, which spans 51 bases and is read in frame from base 1.